This T cell receptor (beta chain) emerged from a study of blood T cell repertoires in COVID-19 (dated by TCRdb to 2019 to 2021). For the study in its entirety: The collaborator samples originated in the United States, Italy and Spain and spanned the acute and convalescent phases of COVID-19. The dataset comprised deeply sampled blood TCRbeta repertoires from subjects exposed to, actively infected with, or recovered from COVID-19. Sample metadata almost always included a de-identified subject ID, COVID-19 status, age in years and sex. The samples were drawn from the first 160 participants of the ongoing ImmuneRACE study and from 950 to 1,500 subjects provided by 6 global collaborators. Where available, HLA class I and class II types were taken from metadata supplied by the sample provider and were not determined by assay-based typing. The material from the prospective study consisted of cDNA or gDNA derived from T cells, B-cell-depleted T cells, or PBMCs. The repertoires were released in a freely available public database intended as a resource for research on the immune response to SARS-CoV-2. Broader findings and caveats from the paper: The amount of clinical and demographic metadata varied by source and participant and was provided uncurated.

Participants in the prospective study were aged about 18 to 90 years, lived in 20 to 30 United States geographic areas, and enrolled through a virtual design. In the prospective study, participants were assigned to cohorts based on the clinical history participants reported in a screening survey and a study questionnaire. ImmuneRACE Cohort 3 recovered participants were defined by two consecutive negative NP/OP PCR tests, healthcare professional clearance, or symptom resolution. In the prospective study, whole blood, serum and a nasopharyngeal or oropharyngeal swab were collected from each participant by mobile phlebotomists. Participants in the prospective study had the option to provide additional blood draws and questionnaires over a 2-month period. Before DNA extraction, blood samples from the prospective study were shipped at room temperature or frozen. CDR1 and CDR2 are drawn from the germline V gene (reference sequence): LGHDT, YNNKEL. Trimming takes 0 bases from V and 9 bases from J, and the germline ends sit 14 bases apart. The CDR3 measures 14 amino acids from cysteine to phenylalanine. The read is trimmed to its CDR3 DNA, 42 bases read in frame from base 1.

TCRbeta CDR3 regions were amplified from genomic DNA by means of the immunoSEQ Assay, a bias-controlled multiplex PCR. Per the original workflow: The number of nucleated cells in each sample was estimated from the amplification of reference gene primers within the assay. Sequence reads were collapsed and filtered to measure the absolute abundance of every unique TCRbeta CDR3 rearrangement. For each sample, productive Simpson clonality was calculated as the square root of Simpson's diversity index across productive rearrangements. This is the immuneACCESS table as TCRdb keeps it, with only in-frame sequences that have V and J called. A part of the clones is gone; compared with another copy, unresolved V genes explain less than half, and the rest is unexplained. The V and J calls and clone size come from that table; D and trimming were worked out from the DNA. This sample lists roughly 190,000 clones; approximately 85% were detected once. Of the sample, approximately 12% is held by the ten largest clones.

As for this clone: It lacks a known antigen. No base-level quality is on record; no much larger clone is a single base apart.

The chain joins TRBV3-1 (or the pseudogene TRBV3-2) to TRBJ1-2, with the D gene not confidently named. The receptor's source is a man in his forties who had recovered from COVID-19. Sequences were obtained from PBMCs or T cells enriched from blood (not recorded which). At the DNA level, the sequence is TGTGCCAGCAGCCAAGATTCTCGGGGAAGGCGCTACACCTTC. It specifies CASSQDSRGRRYTF.